This T cell receptor (beta chain) stems from a study of response to subunit inactivated influenza vaccine (dated by TCRdb to the late 2010s). About the full investigation: Deep quantitative profiling of the T cell receptor repertoire was used in the study to follow responses to a trivalent subunit inactivated influenza vaccine. Here is what the overall study found, with its caveats: The authors suggested that each seasonal influenza vaccination may recruit only a limited number of new T cells.

This clonotype was picked up many times. Its antigen remains undetermined. No per-base quality is available; no much larger clone lies one base away. Receptor libraries were prepared by RT-PCR. Sequencing was performed on an Illumina HiSeq 2500. TCRdb applied fastp at Q25 and MiXCR to the public reads, then kept only in-frame beta chains. Rows are unified per CDR3 protein, each entry keeping the most common DNA and genes. Counted in this sample were more than 400,000 distinct CDR3 sequences; approximately 7.7% of them appeared once. Around 13% of the sample goes to the ten largest clones. This TCR derives from a man aged 45 to 70 who received an inactivated influenza vaccine. Donor details come from another sample of the same person, matched by shared clones. Specimen: PBMCs from blood, collected less than 30 months after vaccination.

The base sequence is TGCGCCAGCAGCACGGGGGGACTAGCGGGGGGACCTAACACCGGGGAGCTGTTTTTT. Its amino acids are CASSTGGLAGGPNTGELFF. The rearrangement combines TRBV4-3 with TRBJ2-2, with 15 junctional bases fitting TRBD2. The CDR3 starts with the cysteine, ends with the phenylalanine, and has 19 residues. CDR3 DNA is the only sequence kept; it has 57 bases, read in frame from the first base. The germline V gene encodes CDR1 LGHNA and CDR2 YSLEER. Germline trimming: 5 bases from V, 2 bases from J; junction bases outside gene matches: 9.